The rows below give T cell receptor beta chains drawn from one sample of a study of T-cell reconstitution after alpha-beta-depleted transplantation in children. One entry per CDR3 protein, called by TCRdb with MiXCR from the PCR reads. This sample carries 60,000 to 80,000 distinct CDR3 sequences, roughly 6.6% of them seen once, and the ten largest clones take more than 2.5%. This sample comprised PBMCs from the stem cell graft donor, obtained from the stem cell graft. All receptors derive from a human donor who donated a stem cell graft to a child with acute lymphoblastic leukemia. Both conserved end residues are part of each CDR3.

cdr3_aa	v_call	j_call
CASSQERVGTGELFF	TRBV3-1	TRBJ2-2
CASSPRDRGMSGTEAFF	TRBV7-2	TRBJ1-1
CASSLIVTGELFF	TRBV7-2	TRBJ2-2
CATSSFPRDNYGYTF	TRBV15	TRBJ1-2
CSARPGVGETQYF	TRBV20-1	TRBJ2-5
CASSLFVTGDTQYF	TRBV7-2	TRBJ2-3
CASGGSLYEQYF	TRBV6-1	TRBJ2-7
CASSLVDNAGELFF	TRBV12-3/TRBV12-4	TRBJ2-2
CASSEDRGRTINYGYTF	TRBV2	TRBJ1-2
CASSHRTGLKGHEQYF	TRBV3-1	TRBJ2-7
CASGEQGDQPQHF	TRBV12-3/TRBV12-4	TRBJ1-5
CASSQIRGRASGGLNEQFF	TRBV27	TRBJ2-1
CATTSGVEGQPQHF	TRBV19	TRBJ1-5
CASMIGGGSQPQHF	TRBV19	TRBJ1-5
CASSGFRAQETQYF	TRBV6-2/TRBV6-3	TRBJ2-5
CASSERSSGATDTQYF	TRBV25-1	TRBJ2-3
CSVGGRSITDTQYF	TRBV29-1	TRBJ2-3
CASSPPSSGTYEQYF	TRBV18	TRBJ2-7
CASSPPGGQANTEAFF	TRBV13	TRBJ1-1
CASSQGTGRLETQYF	TRBV3-1	TRBJ2-5
CASSPNTGLGADTQYF	TRBV7-9	TRBJ2-3
CASSPSRLLTYEQYF	TRBV7-9	TRBJ2-7
CASSSRLAGEDEQFF	TRBV5-1	TRBJ2-1
CASSYRRSSNRTEAFF	TRBV6-5	TRBJ1-1
CASSPPVQGEAFF	TRBV18	TRBJ1-1
CASSTLTDTQYF	TRBV7-8	TRBJ2-3
CASSPVLAVRSYEQYF	TRBV12-3/TRBV12-4	TRBJ2-7
CSVRMGTVQETQYF	TRBV20-1	TRBJ2-5
CASSWDSTLVGANVLTF	TRBV12-3/TRBV12-4	TRBJ2-6
CASRIAGTFPNEQFF	TRBV19	TRBJ2-1
CASIGTSGGYEQYF	TRBV2	TRBJ2-7
CASSLPRTEIFPTYEQYF	TRBV28	TRBJ2-7
CSVRGTDFQYGYTF	TRBV29-1	TRBJ1-2
CSAPTELGSSYNSPLHF	TRBV20-1	TRBJ1-6
CASSQLLGSEAFF	TRBV4-2	TRBJ1-1
CASSFRPQAYQETQYF	TRBV7-9	TRBJ2-5
CASSPNNRGQGNTIYF	TRBV7-6	TRBJ1-3
CASSLGGGLNNEQFF	TRBV5-1	TRBJ2-1
CASSQVEGFTHVDEQYF	TRBV3-1	TRBJ2-7